Listed below are T cell receptor beta chains from one sample, sequenced in a study of cytomegalovirus exposure and HLA in healthy donors. The protocol was immunoSEQ multiplex PCR, while the TCRdb copy is restricted to in-frame clones and leaves out a portion. This table has some 150,000 clones, roughly 80% appearing once. The material sequenced was PBMCs. The receptors were gathered from a middle-aged man in good health and CMV-seronegative. The CDR3 runs from the conserved cysteine through the conserved F or W. D genes are given only for firm matches. Size values are once, few and many counts, or a class for expanded clones, and some rows have none.

J gene: TRBJ1-2; clone size: .; D gene: .; V gene: TRBV27; CDR3 protein: CASSLPGYGYTF; CDR3 DNA: TGTGCCAGCAGCCTCCCGGGGTATGGCTACACCTTC
J gene: TRBJ1-2; clone size: .; D gene: TRBD1; V gene: TRBV6-5; CDR3 protein: CASSQGTGAGGYTF; CDR3 DNA: TGTGCCAGCAGTCAGGGGACAGGGGCGGGAGGCTACACCTTC
J gene: TRBJ1-5; clone size: once; D gene: .; V gene: TRBV4-1; CDR3 protein: CASSQGLQATRGPQHF; CDR3 DNA: TGCGCCAGCAGCCAAGGCCTGCAGGCCACGCGGGGGCCCCAGCATTTT
J gene: TRBJ1-4; clone size: .; D gene: TRBD1; V gene: TRBV28; CDR3 protein: CASSFLRTGLEKLFF; CDR3 DNA: TGTGCCAGCAGTTTTTTAAGGACAGGGCTAGAAAAACTGTTTTTT
J gene: TRBJ1-5; clone size: .; D gene: TRBD1; V gene: TRBV6-1; CDR3 protein: CASSGTGANQPQHF; CDR3 DNA: TGTGCCAGCAGTGGGACAGGGGCCAATCAGCCCCAGCATTTT
J gene: TRBJ1-4; clone size: .; D gene: .; V gene: TRBV5-6; CDR3 protein: CASSLLRVANEKLFF; CDR3 DNA: TGTGCCAGCAGCTTACTCCGGGTCGCTAATGAAAAACTGTTTTTT
J gene: TRBJ1-4; clone size: .; D gene: TRBD1; V gene: TRBV30; CDR3 protein: CAWSENGPGGGEKLFF; CDR3 DNA: TGTGCCTGGAGCGAAAATGGTCCAGGGGGCGGTGAAAAACTGTTTTTT
J gene: TRBJ2-4; clone size: .; D gene: .; V gene: TRBV28; CDR3 protein: CATGPDSLAKNIQYF; CDR3 DNA: TGTGCCACAGGGCCGGATTCTCTAGCCAAAAACATTCAGTACTTC
J gene: TRBJ1-1; clone size: .; D gene: TRBD1; V gene: TRBV25-1; CDR3 protein: CASSAPTGDTEAFF; CDR3 DNA: TGTGCCAGCAGTGCTCCGACAGGGGACACTGAAGCTTTCTTT
J gene: TRBJ2-1; clone size: .; D gene: TRBD1; V gene: TRBV29-1; CDR3 protein: CSVAGSGGHIIHEQFF; CDR3 DNA: TGCAGCGTTGCCGGGTCAGGGGGACATATAATCCATGAGCAGTTCTTC
J gene: TRBJ1-5; clone size: .; D gene: .; V gene: TRBV7-8; CDR3 protein: CASSLVGGGQPQHF; CDR3 DNA: TGTGCCAGCAGCTTAGTGGGGGGAGGACAGCCCCAGCATTTT
J gene: TRBJ1-4; clone size: .; D gene: TRBD1; V gene: TRBV28; CDR3 protein: CASSLYGQGATIEKLFF; CDR3 DNA: TGTGCCAGCAGTTTATATGGACAGGGGGCGACGATTGAAAAACTGTTTTTT
J gene: TRBJ2-7; clone size: .; D gene: TRBD1; V gene: TRBV27; CDR3 protein: CASTRGTELYF; CDR3 DNA: TGTGCCAGCACCAGGGGGACAGAGCTGTACTTC
J gene: TRBJ1-2; clone size: .; D gene: TRBD1; V gene: TRBV5-1; CDR3 protein: CASSPGTGEIGYGYTF; CDR3 DNA: TGCGCCAGCAGCCCCGGGACAGGGGAAATTGGCTATGGCTACACCTTC
J gene: TRBJ2-7; clone size: .; D gene: .; V gene: TRBV28; CDR3 protein: CASTSADSYEQYF; CDR3 DNA: TGTGCCAGCACGTCCGCGGACTCCTACGAGCAGTACTTC
J gene: TRBJ2-1; clone size: .; D gene: .; V gene: TRBV11-2; CDR3 protein: CASSLEIGGSYNEQFF; CDR3 DNA: TGTGCCAGCAGCTTAGAAATTGGAGGGTCCTACAATGAGCAGTTCTTC
J gene: TRBJ2-5; clone size: once; D gene: .; V gene: TRBV5-1; CDR3 protein: CASRVVSGEETQYF; CDR3 DNA: TGCGCCAGCCGGGTGGTGAGTGGTGAAGAGACCCAGTACTTC
J gene: TRBJ2-6; clone size: .; D gene: .; V gene: TRBV7-3; CDR3 protein: CASSLVLRTERFSGANVLTF; CDR3 DNA: TGTGCCAGCAGCTTAGTACTTCGGACAGAGAGATTCTCTGGGGCCAACGTCCTGACTTTC
J gene: TRBJ1-1; clone size: few; D gene: .; V gene: TRBV7-3; CDR3 protein: CASSPVTGLTPGDTEAFF; CDR3 DNA: TGTGCCAGCAGCCCCGTGACTGGCCTTACACCGGGGGACACTGAAGCTTTCTTT
J gene: TRBJ1-2; clone size: .; D gene: .; V gene: TRBV7-6; CDR3 protein: CASSLDNSPGSGYTF; CDR3 DNA: TGTGCCAGCAGCTTAGATAATTCCCCAGGCTCTGGCTACACCTTC
J gene: TRBJ1-2; clone size: .; D gene: .; V gene: TRBV19; CDR3 protein: CASTSRWGVYGYTF; CDR3 DNA: TGTGCCAGTACTTCCAGGTGGGGGGTTTATGGCTACACCTTC
J gene: TRBJ2-7; clone size: .; D gene: .; V gene: TRBV15; CDR3 protein: CATSREPGNEQYF; CDR3 DNA: TGTGCCACCAGCAGGGAACCAGGGAACGAGCAGTACTTC
J gene: TRBJ2-1; clone size: .; D gene: .; V gene: TRBV4-1; CDR3 protein: CASSQVAGGSYNEQFF; CDR3 DNA: TGCGCCAGCAGCCAAGTGGCTGGGGGGTCCTACAATGAGCAGTTCTTC
J gene: TRBJ1-6; clone size: .; D gene: TRBD1; V gene: TRBV18; CDR3 protein: CASSPSTGINSPLHF; CDR3 DNA: TGTGCCAGCTCACCTTCGACAGGGATTAATTCACCCCTCCACTTT
J gene: TRBJ1-5; clone size: .; D gene: .; V gene: TRBV9; CDR3 protein: CASSEALNNQPQHF; CDR3 DNA: TGTGCCAGCAGTGAGGCTTTGAACAATCAGCCCCAGCATTTT
J gene: TRBJ1-4; clone size: .; D gene: TRBD1; V gene: TRBV7-9; CDR3 protein: CASREGAYEKLFF; CDR3 DNA: TGTGCCAGCCGAGAGGGGGCGTATGAAAAACTGTTTTTT
J gene: TRBJ2-4; clone size: .; D gene: TRBD1; V gene: TRBV15; CDR3 protein: CATSSFTGALAKNIQYF; CDR3 DNA: TGTGCCACCAGCAGTTTTACAGGGGCCTTAGCCAAAAACATTCAGTACTTC
J gene: TRBJ2-7; clone size: .; D gene: .; V gene: TRBV5-5; CDR3 protein: CASSFAGVNSYEQYF; CDR3 DNA: TGTGCCAGCAGCTTTGCCGGGGTCAACTCCTACGAGCAGTACTTC
J gene: TRBJ1-4; clone size: .; D gene: TRBD1; V gene: TRBV29-1; CDR3 protein: CSVEWRDRDEKLFF; CDR3 DNA: TGCAGCGTTGAGTGGCGGGACAGGGATGAAAAACTGTTTTTT
J gene: TRBJ1-2; clone size: .; D gene: .; V gene: TRBV7-3; CDR3 protein: CASSPYGGGNYGYTF; CDR3 DNA: TGTGCCAGCAGCCCTTATGGGGGGGGAAACTATGGCTACACCTTC
J gene: TRBJ1-1; clone size: .; D gene: .; V gene: TRBV5-1; CDR3 protein: CASSLKGEWAEAFF; CDR3 DNA: TGCGCCAGCAGCCTCAAGGGGGAATGGGCTGAAGCTTTCTTT
J gene: TRBJ1-2; clone size: .; D gene: .; V gene: TRBV2; CDR3 protein: CASSDGGYGYTF; CDR3 DNA: TGTGCCAGCAGTGATGGAGGCTATGGCTACACCTTC
J gene: TRBJ1-4; clone size: .; D gene: .; V gene: TRBV4-3; CDR3 protein: CASSPRTSGANEKLFF; CDR3 DNA: TGCGCCAGCAGCCCTCGCACATCGGGGGCTAATGAAAAACTGTTTTTT
J gene: TRBJ1-2; clone size: .; D gene: .; V gene: TRBV28; CDR3 protein: CASSFVSYGYTF; CDR3 DNA: TGTGCCAGCAGTTTCGTTAGTTATGGCTACACCTTC
J gene: TRBJ1-1; clone size: .; D gene: .; V gene: TRBV5-4; CDR3 protein: CASSSPSRGNTEAFF; CDR3 DNA: TGTGCCAGCAGCTCCCCCTCGCGGGGGAACACTGAAGCTTTCTTT
J gene: TRBJ1-2; clone size: .; D gene: .; V gene: TRBV28; CDR3 protein: CASTQPPSYGYTF; CDR3 DNA: TGTGCCAGCACCCAACCACCCAGCTATGGCTACACCTTC
J gene: TRBJ2-5; clone size: .; D gene: TRBD2; V gene: TRBV9; CDR3 protein: CASSVTGGAVETQYF; CDR3 DNA: TGTGCCAGCAGCGTTACCGGGGGGGCAGTAGAGACCCAGTACTTC
J gene: TRBJ2-2; clone size: .; D gene: TRBD2; V gene: TRBV5-1; CDR3 protein: CASSPPGLAGGIGELFF; CDR3 DNA: TGCGCCAGCAGCCCCCCGGGACTAGCGGGGGGAATCGGGGAGCTGTTTTTT
J gene: TRBJ2-1; clone size: once; D gene: TRBD2; V gene: TRBV20-1; CDR3 protein: CSGGAYEQFF; CDR3 DNA: TGCAGCGGGGGGGCCTATGAGCAGTTCTTC
J gene: TRBJ1-1; clone size: .; D gene: TRBD1; V gene: TRBV6-1; CDR3 protein: CASSVDRGNTEAFF; CDR3 DNA: TGTGCCAGCAGTGTGGACAGGGGGAACACTGAAGCTTTCTTT
J gene: TRBJ2-3; clone size: .; D gene: .; V gene: TRBV2; CDR3 protein: CASSEWGTSTDTQYF; CDR3 DNA: TGTGCCAGCAGTGAATGGGGGACTAGCACAGATACGCAGTATTTT
J gene: TRBJ2-7; clone size: medium-sized; D gene: TRBD1; V gene: TRBV2; CDR3 protein: CAFRTGRRAGVSYEQYF; CDR3 DNA: TGTGCCTTTCGGACAGGTAGGCGGGCGGGCGTCTCCTACGAGCAGTACTTC
J gene: TRBJ1-5; clone size: few; D gene: .; V gene: TRBV4-1; CDR3 protein: CASSQEVRGQPQHF; CDR3 DNA: TGCGCCAGCAGCCAAGAGGTAAGGGGTCAGCCCCAGCATTTT
J gene: TRBJ1-1; clone size: .; D gene: .; V gene: TRBV12-1; CDR3 protein: CASSFREAGGTEAFF; CDR3 DNA: TGTGCCAGCAGCTTCCGGGAGGCCGGGGGCACTGAAGCTTTCTTT
J gene: TRBJ1-1; clone size: few; D gene: .; V gene: TRBV5-1; CDR3 protein: CASSLTVDTEAFF; CDR3 DNA: TGCGCCAGCAGCTTGACAGTAGACACTGAAGCTTTCTTT
J gene: TRBJ2-5; clone size: few; D gene: TRBD1; V gene: TRBV18; CDR3 protein: CASSPRDREETQYF; CDR3 DNA: TGTGCCAGCTCACCCCGGGACAGGGAAGAGACCCAGTACTTC